This note documents a single TCR beta chain sequence. What it recognizes is unknown. This record comes from a study of T cell responses to AZD1222 COVID-19 vaccine. Overall study context: Analysis merged second doses at about 4 or about 12 weeks. Overall study findings and caveats: As reported, nearly half of all spike-specific TCRs target variant regions that are unmutated. Baseline serology detected seropositivity in only six or seven AZD1222 recipients. Donors, mostly white British, included more females; clonal diversity was possibly underestimated.

Measured with immunoSEQ multiplex PCR; TCRdb has only the in-frame clones, and not every one. The sample carries nearly 95,000 clones, roughly 89% recorded once. Germline lookup yields CDR1 MGHRA and CDR2 YSYEKL. This CDR3 region has 15 residues. V dropped 0 bases and J dropped 8 bases, with 16 bases sitting between them. The sequence came from an adult in good health. J is TRBJ1-2 and V is TRBV4-1; a weak D match, TRBD1 (5 bases). This sample comprised peripheral blood, obtained on day 0 of AZD1222 vaccination. CDR3 protein: CASSQEAQGNGGYTF. CDR3 in DNA: TGCGCCAGCAGCCAAGAAGCCCAGGGCAACGGCGGCTACACCTTC.